This record concerns one TCR beta chain sequence. Antigen: not known. The data belong to a study of T-cell memory formation after mild COVID-19. Findings of the study overall: Clones that got smaller from day 15 to 85 had even CD4/CD8, while clones growing later tipped toward CD4+. CD4+ contracting clones were found mainly in CM and EM, and CD8+ ones in EMRA. That cross-reactive memory joined was suggested by some responding clones appearing in pre-infection memory.

TCRdb recomputed calls from the 5' RACE reads with MiXCR, one row per CDR3 protein. In the table there are fewer than 250,000 distinct CDR3 sequences, under 12% of which are singletons. Germline CDR1 is SGHTA and CDR2 is FQGNSA. V was trimmed by 2 bases and J by 7 bases, leaving 8 bases between them. The CDR3 runs to 12 residues. This rearrangement joins TRBV7-2 to TRBJ1-2; D uncertain. This clonotype was obtained from a man younger than 35 who had mild COVID-19 (a few samples of this study predate the infection). Cell type and time point are not known. Sequenced sample: PBMCs or a T cell subset sorted from them (not recorded which). CDR3 loop: CASSLRPLGYTF. CDR3 coding DNA: TGTGCCAGCAGCTTAAGGCCCCTTGGCTACACCTTC.